This T cell receptor (beta chain) was found in a study of cutaneous CD30+ T cell lymphoproliferative disorder and hepatitis E listed by TCRdb under 2018. Regarding this clone: Its antigen remains unidentified. No much larger clone is present one base from it, and per-base qualities are unavailable.

From cysteine to phenylalanine, the CDR3 is 14 amino acids long. The read is trimmed to its CDR3 DNA, 42 bases read in frame from base 1. Deletion took 0 bases off V and 4 bases off J, with a span of 10 bases between the germline ends. Looking up the germline V gene yields CDR1 SGHRS and CDR2 YFSETQ. The method was the immunoSEQ multiplex PCR assay. TCRdb took this table from immuneACCESS and kept in-frame rearrangements with V and J called. Such tables lack part of the clones; where checked against another copy, unresolved V genes explain under half of the gap, and the rest is unexplained. The sample yields around 990 clones; roughly 86% were counted once. Of the sample, 55% to 85% is held by the ten largest clones.

Input material: skin tissue. The source is a human donor with a cutaneous T cell lymphoproliferative disorder associated with hepatitis E virus. The chain uses TRBV5-1 and TRBJ1-2; the D gene is not confidently resolved. The sequence in DNA is TGCGCCAGCAGCTTGGAGCCGGAGTTCTATGGCTACACCTTC. Its amino acids are CASSLEPEFYGYTF.